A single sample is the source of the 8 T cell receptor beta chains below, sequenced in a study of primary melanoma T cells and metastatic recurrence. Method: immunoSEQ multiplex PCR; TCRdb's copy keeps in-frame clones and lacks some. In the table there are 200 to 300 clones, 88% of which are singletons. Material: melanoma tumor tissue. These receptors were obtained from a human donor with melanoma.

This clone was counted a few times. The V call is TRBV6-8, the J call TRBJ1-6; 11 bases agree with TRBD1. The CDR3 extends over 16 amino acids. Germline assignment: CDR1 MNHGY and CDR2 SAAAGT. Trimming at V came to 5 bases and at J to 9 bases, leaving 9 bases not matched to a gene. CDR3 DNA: TGTGCCAGCAGTCTGGACAGGGGGCTGTTATTTTCACCCCTCCACTTT. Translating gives CASSLDRGLLFSPLHF.

CDR3 residues: CASSQDVRGRGRAEAFF. The DNA of the CDR3 is TGCGCCAGCAGCCAAGACGTACGCGGCAGGGGAAGGGCTGAAGCTTTCTTT. V gene TRBV1 combines with J gene TRBJ1-1; TRBD1, the table's D call, lacks a check against the DNA. TRBV1 is a pseudogene segment. The CDR3 has 17 amino acids.

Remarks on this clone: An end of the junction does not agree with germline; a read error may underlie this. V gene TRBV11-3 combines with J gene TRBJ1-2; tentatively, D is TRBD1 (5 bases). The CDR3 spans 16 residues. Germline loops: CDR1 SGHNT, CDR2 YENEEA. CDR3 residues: CASSSVGAQRNYGYIF. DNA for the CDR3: TGTGCCAGCAGCTCCGTAGGGGCCCAGCGGAACTATGGCTACATCTTC.

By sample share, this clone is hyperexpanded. CDR3 DNA: TGCGCCAGCAGCCAAGACTTCTCGAACTATGGCTACACCTTC. Protein: CASSQDFSNYGYTF. The rearrangement uses TRBV23-1 and TRBJ1-2; D is unclear. TRBV23-1 is an open reading frame, and its role is uncertain. The CDR3 runs to 14 residues. V shed 6 bases and J shed 2 bases, with 13 bases lying between them.

CDR3 coding DNA: TGTGCCAGTAGTATTCCGGGACAGGGTAATCAGCCCCAGCATTTT. It codes for CASSIPGQGNQPQHF. The chain couples TRBV19 to TRBJ1-5; 9 bases match TRBD1. In germline, CDR1 is LNHDA, CDR2 SQIVND (reference sequence). J was trimmed by 4 bases and V by 3 bases; bases with no gene match: 4. The CDR3 runs 15 residues.

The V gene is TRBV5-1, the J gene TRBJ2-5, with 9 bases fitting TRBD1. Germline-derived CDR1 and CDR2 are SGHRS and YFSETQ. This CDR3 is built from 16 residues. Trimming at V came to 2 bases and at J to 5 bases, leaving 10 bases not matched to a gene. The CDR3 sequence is CASSFPRTGDRETQYF. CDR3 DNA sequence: TGCGCCAGCAGCTTTCCCCGGACAGGGGATAGGGAGACCCAGTACTTC. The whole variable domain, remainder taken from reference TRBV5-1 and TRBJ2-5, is KAGVTQTPRYLIKTRGQQVTLSCSPISGHRSVSWYQQTPGQGLQFLFEYFSETQRNKGNFPGRFSGRQFSNSRSEMNVSTLELGDSALYLCASSFPRTGDRETQYFGPGTRLLVL.

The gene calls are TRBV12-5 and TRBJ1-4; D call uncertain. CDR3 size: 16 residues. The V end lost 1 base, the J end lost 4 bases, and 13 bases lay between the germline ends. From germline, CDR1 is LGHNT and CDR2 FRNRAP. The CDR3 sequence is CASGLGTSGNNEKLFF. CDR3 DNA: TGTGCTAGTGGTTTGGGGACCTCAGGAAATAATGAAAAACTGTTTTTT.

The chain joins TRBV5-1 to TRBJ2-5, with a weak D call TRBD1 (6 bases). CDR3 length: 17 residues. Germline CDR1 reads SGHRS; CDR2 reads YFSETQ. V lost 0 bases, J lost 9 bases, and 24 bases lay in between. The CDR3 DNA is TGCGCCAGCAGCTTGGAAGGCAATGGGGGCCCGGGTATGGCCCAGTACTTC. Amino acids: CASSLEGNGGPGMAQYF.